A selection of T cell receptor beta chains follows, all from one sample in a study of cytomegalovirus exposure and HLA in healthy donors. TCRdb's copy holds only in-frame clones and misses some; the assay was immunoSEQ multiplex PCR. The profile shows 65,000 to 75,000 clones, 94% of them singletons. The sample consisted of PBMCs. The receptors shown here come from a young man in good health and CMV-seropositive. Each CDR3 is given with its conserved first and last residue.

J	V	CDR3
TRBJ2-5	TRBV6-6	CASSPRLAEGKETQYF
TRBJ2-7	TRBV11-2	CASSSTPYEQYF
TRBJ2-3	TRBV19	CASSMRVQGGLYTQYF
TRBJ2-2	TRBV28	CASSVNTGELFF
TRBJ1-2	TRBV19	CATQDRPFPGYTF
TRBJ1-1	TRBV7-9	CASSLGGTGTEAFF
TRBJ2-1	TRBV7-8	CASSSRGATHNEQFF
TRBJ2-1	TRBV5-1	CASSRDRGYNEQFF
TRBJ2-7	TRBV19	CASSDRVLSEQYF
TRBJ2-7	TRBV5-5	CASSPNDGLAPYEQYF
TRBJ2-3	TRBV7-2	CASSQGTGVDTQYF
TRBJ1-1	TRBV7-8	CASSLQLGGTRVAFF
TRBJ2-1	TRBV13	CASSLERAGGPYNEQFF
TRBJ2-5	TRBV5-1	CASSLVGTGGQETQYF
TRBJ2-2	TRBV2	CASSVLAPGTGELFF
TRBJ2-1	TRBV7-3	CASSLRGGNGGEQFF
TRBJ2-1	TRBV4-1	CASSQASGTYNEQFF
TRBJ1-1	TRBV28	CASNRPGRGKDEAFF
TRBJ1-2	TRBV5-5	CASSRDRVEESYGYTF
TRBJ1-4	TRBV15	CATSRSTGATNEKLFF
TRBJ2-7	TRBV28	CASSLGLDSYEQYF
TRBJ1-1	TRBV19	CASSTNRATEAFF
TRBJ1-2	TRBV30	CAWSVMGLGTDGYTF
TRBJ1-1	TRBV5-4	CASSLGGSTEAFF
TRBJ2-7	TRBV6-6	CASSGTSGSYEQYF
TRBJ1-5	TRBV5-6	CASSFRQGASNQPQHF
TRBJ2-5	TRBV4-1	CASSQITLAGGRGRETQYF
TRBJ1-2	TRBV28	CASEQGPKAYTF
TRBJ2-3	TRBV5-4	CASSPAGTRSTDTQYF
TRBJ2-1	TRBV19	CASSIQVAGEQFF
TRBJ2-2	TRBV30	CAWSDPPGLSTGELFF
TRBJ1-1	TRBV2	CASSDPGTEAFF
TRBJ1-5	TRBV10-3	CAIMTEGQPQHF
TRBJ2-5	TRBV5-8	CASSSRTGGGETQYF
TRBJ2-7	TRBV6-1	CASRDSRQTRYEQYF
TRBJ2-1	TRBV28	CASSLLTVEEQFF
TRBJ2-1	TRBV6-1	CASSRNLEGDEQFF
TRBJ1-1	TRBV4-2	CASSPSSEFEDTEAFF
TRBJ2-7	TRBV9	CASSVEDGRAGEQYF
TRBJ2-7	TRBV11-2	CASSLQVAGTYEQYF
TRBJ1-1	TRBV30	CAWRTTRNTEAFF
TRBJ2-7	TRBV5-1	CASSLGAGPSEQYF
TRBJ2-1	TRBV6-5	CASSRGQYNEQFF
TRBJ2-2	TRBV19	CASTLSGRTGELFF
TRBJ2-2	TRBV19	CASSTNPAGVTGELFF
TRBJ2-3	TRBV6-4	CASSDSSGQGAADTQYF
TRBJ2-5	TRBV19	CASSMGRLETQYF
TRBJ2-3	TRBV2	CASSVSIAGGPTDTQYF
TRBJ1-1	TRBV9	CASSEQGGVRTEAFF